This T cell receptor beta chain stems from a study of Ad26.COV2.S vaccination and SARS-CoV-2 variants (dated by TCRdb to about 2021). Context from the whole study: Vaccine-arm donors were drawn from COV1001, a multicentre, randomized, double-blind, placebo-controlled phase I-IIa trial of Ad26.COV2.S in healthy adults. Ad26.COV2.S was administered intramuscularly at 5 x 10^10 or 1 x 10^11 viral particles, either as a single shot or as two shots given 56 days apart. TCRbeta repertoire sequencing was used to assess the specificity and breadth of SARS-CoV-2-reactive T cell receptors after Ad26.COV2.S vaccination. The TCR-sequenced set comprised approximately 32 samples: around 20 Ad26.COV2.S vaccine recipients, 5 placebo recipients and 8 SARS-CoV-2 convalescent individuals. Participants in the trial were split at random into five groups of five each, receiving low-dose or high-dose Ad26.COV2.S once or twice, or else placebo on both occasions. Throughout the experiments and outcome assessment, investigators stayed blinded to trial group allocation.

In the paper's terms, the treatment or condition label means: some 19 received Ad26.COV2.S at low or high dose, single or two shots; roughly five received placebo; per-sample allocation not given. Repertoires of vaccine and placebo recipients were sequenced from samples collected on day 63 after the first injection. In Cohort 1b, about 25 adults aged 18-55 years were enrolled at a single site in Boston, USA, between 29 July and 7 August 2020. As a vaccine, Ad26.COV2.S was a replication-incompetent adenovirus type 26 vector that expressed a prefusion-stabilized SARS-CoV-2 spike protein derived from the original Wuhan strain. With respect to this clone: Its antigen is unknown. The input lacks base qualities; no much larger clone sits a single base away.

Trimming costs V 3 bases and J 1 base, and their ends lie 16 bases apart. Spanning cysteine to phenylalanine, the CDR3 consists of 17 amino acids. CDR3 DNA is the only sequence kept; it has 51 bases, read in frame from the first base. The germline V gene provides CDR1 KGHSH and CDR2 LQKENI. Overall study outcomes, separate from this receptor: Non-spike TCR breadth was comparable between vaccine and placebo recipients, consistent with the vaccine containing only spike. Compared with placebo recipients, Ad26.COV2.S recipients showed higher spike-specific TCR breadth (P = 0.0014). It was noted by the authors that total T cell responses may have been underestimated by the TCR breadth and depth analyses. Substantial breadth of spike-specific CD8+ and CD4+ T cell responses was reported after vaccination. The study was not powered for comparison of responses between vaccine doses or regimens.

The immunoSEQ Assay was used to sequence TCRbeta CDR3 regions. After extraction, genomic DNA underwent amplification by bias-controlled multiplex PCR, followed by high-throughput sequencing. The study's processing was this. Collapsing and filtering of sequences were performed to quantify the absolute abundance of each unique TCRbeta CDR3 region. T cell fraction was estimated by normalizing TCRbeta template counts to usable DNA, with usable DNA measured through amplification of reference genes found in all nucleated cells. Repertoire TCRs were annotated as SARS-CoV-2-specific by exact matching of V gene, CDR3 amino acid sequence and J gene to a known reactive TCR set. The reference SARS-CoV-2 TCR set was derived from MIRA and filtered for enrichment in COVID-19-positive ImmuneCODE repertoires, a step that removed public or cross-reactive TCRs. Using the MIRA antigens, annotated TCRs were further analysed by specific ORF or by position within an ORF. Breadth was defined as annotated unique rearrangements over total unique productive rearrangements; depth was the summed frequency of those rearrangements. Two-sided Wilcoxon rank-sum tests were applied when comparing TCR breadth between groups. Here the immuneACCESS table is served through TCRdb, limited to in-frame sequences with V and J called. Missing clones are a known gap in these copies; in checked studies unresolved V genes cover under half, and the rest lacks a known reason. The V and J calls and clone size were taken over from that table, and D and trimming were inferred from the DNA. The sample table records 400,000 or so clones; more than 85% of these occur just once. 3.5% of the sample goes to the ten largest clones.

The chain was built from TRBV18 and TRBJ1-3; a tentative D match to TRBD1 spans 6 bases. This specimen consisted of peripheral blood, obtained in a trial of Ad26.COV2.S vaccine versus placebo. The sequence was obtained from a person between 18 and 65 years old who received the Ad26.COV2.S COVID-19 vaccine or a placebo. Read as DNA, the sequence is TGTGCCAGCTCACCGCGCTTACAGGGTCGGTCTGGAAACACCATATATTTT. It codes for CASSPRLQGRSGNTIYF.